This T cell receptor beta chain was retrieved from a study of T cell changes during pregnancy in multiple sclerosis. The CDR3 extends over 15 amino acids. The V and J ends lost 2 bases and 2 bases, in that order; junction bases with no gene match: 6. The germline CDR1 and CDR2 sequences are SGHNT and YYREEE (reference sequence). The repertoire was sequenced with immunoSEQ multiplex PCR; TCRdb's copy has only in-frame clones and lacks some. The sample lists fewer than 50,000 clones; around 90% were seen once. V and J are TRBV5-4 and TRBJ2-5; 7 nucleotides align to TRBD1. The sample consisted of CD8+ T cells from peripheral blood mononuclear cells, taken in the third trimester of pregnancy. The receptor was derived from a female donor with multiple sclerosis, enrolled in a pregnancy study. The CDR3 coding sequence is TGTGCCAGCAGCTTTATGCGACAGGGACAAGAGACCCAGTACTTC. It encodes CASSFMRQGQETQYF.